This entry lists 3 T cell receptor beta chains sequenced from one sample in a study of T-cell memory formation after mild COVID-19. TCRdb re-called the 5' RACE reads with MiXCR, one entry per CDR3 protein. In the table there are around 420,000 distinct CDR3 sequences, more than 20% of which are singletons. The sample consisted of PBMCs or a T cell subset sorted from them (not recorded which). These receptors all come from an adult woman who had mild COVID-19 (a few samples of this study predate the infection). Cell type and time point are not known.

This clonotype showed up just a few times. This chain connects TRBV4-2 to TRBJ2-1, with 10 nucleotides matching TRBD2. After removal of 0 bases from V and 6 bases from J, the junction contained 11 bases not matched to a gene. Germline V gene sequence: CDR1 LGHNA, CDR2 YNFKEQ. The CDR3 runs to 18 residues. The CDR3 coding sequence is TGTGCCAGCAGCCAAGAGGTGTCACTAGCGGGAAGTGGCAATGAGCAGTTCTTC. Protein product: CASSQEVSLAGSGNEQFF.

The chain carries TRBV6-5 and TRBJ1-1; perhaps TRBD1 as D (5 bases). CDR3 length equals 17 residues. Germline CDR1 reads MNHEY; CDR2 reads SVGAGI. V was clipped by 0 bases and J by 8 bases, with 22 bases between them. Here the CDR3 reads CASSYSDPTLIDREAFF. The DNA of the CDR3 is TGTGCCAGCAGTTACTCAGACCCTACTTTGATTGACAGAGAAGCTTTCTTT.

At least ten counts were recorded for this clonotype. This chain joins TRBV3-1 and TRBJ2-7; 11 positions agree with TRBD2. This CDR3 is built from 18 residues. Per germline, CDR1 LGHDT and CDR2 YNNKEL (reference sequence). After removal of 4 bases from V and 4 bases from J, the junction contained 15 bases not matched to a gene. DNA of the CDR3: TGTGCCAGCAGCCCGAGCCAGGTGATTACTAGCGGGAGATACGAGCAGTACTTC. It specifies CASSPSQVITSGRYEQYF.